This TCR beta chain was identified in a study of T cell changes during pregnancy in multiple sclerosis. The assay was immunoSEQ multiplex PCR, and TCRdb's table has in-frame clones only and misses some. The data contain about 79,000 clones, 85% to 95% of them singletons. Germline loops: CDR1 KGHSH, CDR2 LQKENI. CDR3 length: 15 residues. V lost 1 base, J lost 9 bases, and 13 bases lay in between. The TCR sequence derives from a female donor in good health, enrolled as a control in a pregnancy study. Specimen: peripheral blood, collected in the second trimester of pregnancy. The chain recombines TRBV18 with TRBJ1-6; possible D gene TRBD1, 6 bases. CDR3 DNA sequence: TGTGCCAGCTCACCACAGGGGGACACTCGTTCACCCCTCCACTTT. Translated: CASSPQGDTRSPLHF.